These 30 T cell receptor beta chains share one sample of origin, sequenced in a study of cytomegalovirus exposure and HLA in healthy donors. The primer mix had 60 Vbeta and 13 Jbeta primers. The repertoire was sequenced with immunoSEQ multiplex PCR; TCRdb's copy has only in-frame clones and lacks some. The sample yields approximately 90,000 clones, 76% seen once. The sample comprised PBMCs. The receptors derive from a male donor in good health and CMV-seronegative.

The chain joins TRBV7-2 to TRBJ2-1; 8 positions match TRBD1. With 4 bases clipped from V and 2 bases from J, the junction kept 7 bases outside the gene matches. CDR1 and CDR2 (germline): SGHTA, FQGNSA. The CDR3 totals 16 residues. CDR3 DNA sequence: TGTGCCAGCAGCTCCCCGACCAGGGGGCCCTACAATGAGCAGTTCTTC. Translation: CASSSPTRGPYNEQFF.

The chain links TRBV5-1 to TRBJ1-1; possible D gene TRBD1, 5 bases. The CDR3 loop spans 14 amino acids. Between the trimmed V and J ends, which lost 4 bases and 0 bases, there was a span of 10 bases. From germline, CDR1 is SGHRS and CDR2 YFSETQ. This CDR3 reads CASSQTELNTEAFF. The CDR3 bases are TGCGCCAGCAGCCAGACAGAGCTGAACACTGAAGCTTTCTTT.

Note on this clone: Other DNA sequences of this sample code for an identical CDR3. The chain carries TRBV7-9 and TRBJ1-1; D unclear. Germline CDR1 reads SEHNR; CDR2 reads FQNEAQ (reference sequence). Trimming removed 5 bases at V and 0 bases at J, with 7 bases between. The CDR3 consists of 13 residues. CDR3 amino acids: CASSLDMNTEAFF. DNA for the CDR3: TGTGCCAGCAGCCTAGACATGAACACTGAAGCTTTCTTT.

J is TRBJ2-5 and V is TRBV29-1, with a tentative D call TRBD2 (5 bases). The V and J ends lost 3 bases and 6 bases respectively, with 14 bases between them. Germline-derived CDR1 and CDR2 are SQVTM and ANQGSEA. The CDR3 sequence is 13 residues long. The CDR3 bases are TGCAGCGTTGATCGGGAAAGGGTGAAGACCCAGTACTTC. This codes for CSVDRERVKTQYF.

The chain links TRBV9 to TRBJ1-3, with D maybe TRBD1 (6 bases). Trimming took 4 bases from V and 0 from J, leaving 17 bases between them. Germline V gives CDR1 SGDLS, CDR2 YYNGEE. CDR3 length: 17 amino acids. CDR3 sequence reads: CASSPLGGTFSGNTIYF. CDR3 nucleotide sequence: TGTGCCAGCAGCCCACTAGGGGGAACTTTCTCTGGAAACACCATATATTTT.

The chain is built from TRBV6-5 and TRBJ2-7; possibly TRBD2 for D (6 bases). The CDR3 is 13 amino acids. The V end lost 6 bases, the J end lost 3 bases, and 12 bases lay between the germline ends. The V gene's germline CDR1 is MNHEY and CDR2 SVGAGI. The CDR3 nucleotides read TGTGCCAGCAGGTGGGGGGATCTCTACGAGCAGTACTTC. This codes for CASRWGDLYEQYF.

The chain joins TRBV5-4 to TRBJ1-2; weak D call: TRBD1 (6 bases). CDR3 size: 14 residues. From germline, CDR1 is SGHNT and CDR2 YYREEE (reference sequence). The ends were cut back, 4 bases at V and 8 bases at J, with 18 bases in the middle. CDR3 in amino acids: CASSTSQGWEGYTF. CDR3 coding DNA: TGTGCCAGCAGCACCTCACAGGGCTGGGAAGGCTACACCTTC. Using reference TRBV5-4 and TRBJ1-2 for the parts outside the CDR3, the full variable domain is ETGVTQSPTHLIKTRGQQVTLRCSSQSGHNTVSWYQQALGQGPQFIFQYYREEENGRGNFPPRFSGLQFPNYSSELNVNALELDDSALYLCASSTSQGWEGYTFGSGTRLTVV.

The chain is built from TRBV10-3 and TRBJ2-5; 9 nucleotides line up with TRBD1. TRBJ2-7 matches the DNA end more closely, so the J call is doubtful. Germline CDR1 and CDR2: ENHRY and SYGVKD. The CDR3 is 14 amino acids. The CDR3 nucleotides read TGTGCCATCAGCCTCGGACAGGGGAACTACGAGCAGTACTTC. As protein: CAISLGQGNYEQYF.

The genes are TRBV4-3 and TRBJ1-5, with TRBD1 matching 9 bases. V gave up 0 bases and J gave up 5 bases; unmatched junction bases: 2. This CDR3 is 15 amino acids long. The V gene's germline CDR1 is LGHNA and CDR2 YSLEER. CDR3 amino acids: CASSQDGDRDQPQHF. CDR3 DNA sequence: TGCGCCAGCAGCCAAGATGGGGACAGGGATCAGCCCCAGCATTTT.

As regards this clone: This sample includes further DNA sequences coding for the same CDR3. The V gene is TRBV5-1, the J gene TRBJ1-1; 7 nucleotides agree with TRBD1. Losses at the gene ends were 5 bases for V and 2 bases for J; bases not matched to a gene: 6. This CDR3 has 14 residues. CDR1 and CDR2 from the germline V gene are SGHRS and YFSETQ. DNA of the CDR3: TGCGCCAGCAGTACGGACAGGAGCAACACTGAAGCTTTCTTT. It encodes CASSTDRSNTEAFF.

On this clone itself: The junction differs from germline at one of its ends, possibly a read error. The chain joins TRBV25-1 to TRBJ2-6; TRBD2 matches 9 bases. Germline V lookup: CDR1 MGHDK, CDR2 SYGVNS. The CDR3 covers 16 residues. The CDR3 region is CASSEAGGAGANGLTF. CDR3 sequence (DNA): TGTGCCAGCAGTGAAGCGGGAGGGGCTGGGGCCAACGGCCTGACTTTC.

The chain couples TRBV9 to TRBJ2-1; 9 bases align to TRBD2. Losses at the gene ends were 2 bases for V and 6 bases for J; bases not matched to a gene: 9. CDR3 length equals 16 residues. Germline V gene lookup returns CDR1 SGDLS and CDR2 YYNGEE. This chain's CDR3 is CASSVGGGGVPNEQFF. The CDR3 region has the DNA TGTGCCAGCAGCGTTGGGGGCGGGGGGGTCCCCAATGAGCAGTTCTTC.

This sequence joins TRBV7-2 and TRBJ1-2; D is possibly TRBD1 (5 bases). With 2 bases removed from V and 14 bases from J, the gap between germline ends came to 18 bases. Germline assignment: CDR1 SGHTA and CDR2 FQGNSA. The CDR3 contains 13 residues. The CDR3 bases are TGTGCCAGCAGCTTACGCCCTGACAGTTTTTCGACCTTC. Protein sequence: CASSLRPDSFSTF. Full variable domain (remainder filled in from reference TRBV7-2 and TRBJ1-2): GAGVSQSPSNKVTEKGKDVELRCDPISGHTALYWYRQSLGQGLEFLIYFQGNSAPDKSGLPSDRFSAERTGGSVSTLTIQRTQQEDSAVYLCASSLRPDSFSTFGSGTRLTVV.

The chain links TRBV30 to TRBJ1-1; D is ambiguous. The CDR3 contains 11 residues. The germline V and J ends were trimmed by 0 bases and 11 bases, with 10 bases remaining between them. Germline V CDR1 and CDR2: GTSNPN, SVGIG (reference sequence). The CDR3 nucleotides are TGTGCCTGGAGTGTACGGGTCGAGGCTTTCTTT. It encodes CAWSVRVEAFF.

CDR3 bases: TGTGCCAGCAGCCCCGCAGGGGGCCCTGAAGAGACCCAGTACTTC. Its translation: CASSPAGGPEETQYF. V gene TRBV7-3 combines with J gene TRBJ2-5; TRBD1 agrees at 8 bases. Germline lookup yields CDR1 SGHTA and CDR2 FQGTGA. The CDR3 runs 15 residues. V lost 5 bases to trimming and J lost 3 bases; unmatched junction nucleotides: 8.

The chain joins TRBV29-1 to TRBJ1-1, with TRBD1 identical over 9 bases. V dropped 7 bases and J dropped 3; count of bases not matched to a gene: 6. CDR3 length: 13 amino acids. From germline, CDR1 is SQVTM and CDR2 ANQGSEA. The CDR3 here is CSGGDRVDTEAFF. CDR3 coding DNA: TGCAGCGGAGGGGACAGGGTGGACACTGAAGCTTTCTTT.

This chain uses TRBV5-1 with TRBJ1-4; possibly TRBD1 for D (6 bases). The V end lost 3 bases, the J end lost 2 bases, and 17 bases lay between the germline ends. Germline V gives CDR1 SGHRS, CDR2 YFSETQ. The CDR3 extends over 17 amino acids. CDR3 region: CASSSGRGVTTNEKLFF. The CDR3 DNA sequence: TGCGCCAGCAGCTCAGGCAGGGGAGTTACTACTAATGAAAAACTGTTTTTT. The full variable domain, with the rest looked up from reference TRBV5-1 and TRBJ1-4, is KAGVTQTPRYLIKTRGQQVTLSCSPISGHRSVSWYQQTPGQGLQFLFEYFSETQRNKGNFPGRFSGRQFSNSRSEMNVSTLELGDSALYLCASSSGRGVTTNEKLFFGSGTQLSVL.

The rearrangement uses TRBV5-4 and TRBJ1-4; TRBD1 is a possible D gene (5 bases). Germline loops: CDR1 SGHNT, CDR2 YYREEE (reference sequence). Trimming removed 3 bases from V and 3 bases from J, with 9 bases in between. The CDR3 is 14 residues long. The CDR3 loop is CASSSRQSNEKLFF. CDR3 DNA sequence: TGTGCCAGCAGCTCCCGACAGTCTAATGAAAAACTGTTTTTT.

The rearrangement links TRBV2 to TRBJ2-2, with TRBD1 matching over 9 bases. This CDR3 is 15 amino acids long. Germline V CDR1 and CDR2: SNHLY, FYNNEI. V lost 6 bases and J lost 7; bases outside the gene matches: 9. CDR3 coding DNA: TGTGCCAGCAGGACCGGGACAGGGAGGAACGGGGAGCTGTTTTTT. The encoded protein is CASRTGTGRNGELFF.

The J gene is TRBJ1-1, the V gene TRBV5-5, with unresolved D. The V end was cut by 7 bases, the J end by 2 bases, with 9 bases between. This CDR3 comprises 12 residues. Germline values: CDR1 SGHKS, CDR2 YYEKEE (reference sequence). CDR3 region: CASGGVNTEAFF. The CDR3 DNA follows: TGTGCCAGCGGCGGGGTAAACACTGAAGCTTTCTTT.

The rearrangement uses TRBV25-1 and TRBJ1-5; no clear D. The ends were cut back, 2 bases at V and 5 bases at J, with 13 bases in the middle. Germline values: CDR1 MGHDK, CDR2 SYGVNS. The length of the CDR3 is 15 residues. CDR3 in amino acids: CASSERREDDQPQHF. The DNA of the CDR3 is TGTGCCAGCAGTGAACGACGAGAGGATGATCAGCCCCAGCATTTT.

The chain has TRBV5-1 and TRBJ1-1, with D possibly matching TRBD1 (6 bases). The CDR3 consists of 15 residues. V gave up 4 bases and J gave up 6 bases, with 19 bases separating them. Per the germline V gene, CDR1 is SGHRS and CDR2 is YFSETQ. CDR3 sequence (DNA): TGCGCCAGCAGCAGAGAACCCAGGGGAGTGGCTGAAGCTTTCTTT. Translation: CASSREPRGVAEAFF.

The table lists this clone with a count of one. The V gene is TRBV7-9, the J gene TRBJ2-3; D may be TRBD2 (5 bases). This CDR3 region has 12 residues. V lost 5 bases, J lost 6 bases, and 9 bases lay in between. The germline gives CDR1 SEHNR, CDR2 FQNEAQ (reference sequence). CDR3 residues: CASSRLADTQYF. Here the CDR3 DNA reads TGTGCCAGCAGCCGCTTAGCGGATACGCAGTATTTT.

The J gene is TRBJ2-1, the V gene TRBV2, with a weak D call TRBD2 (6 bases). CDR1 SNHLY and CDR2 FYNNEI come from the germline V gene. V lost 6 bases and J 5 bases, leaving 14 bases between the germline ends. CDR3 length equals 14 residues. The CDR3 DNA reads as TGTGCCAGCAGGGAGACTAGACGCGACAATGAGCAGTTCTTC. Protein sequence: CASRETRRDNEQFF.

The chain carries TRBV29-1 and TRBJ2-5, with a tentative D call TRBD1 (6 bases). The DNA end is more similar to TRBJ2-7, so the J call may be wrong. This CDR3 is built from 12 residues. Germline CDR1 is SQVTM and CDR2 is ANQGSEA. CDR3 nucleotides: TGCAGCGTTGTCAGACAGGAGTACGAGCAGTACTTC. Protein sequence: CSVVRQEYEQYF.

This chain connects TRBV5-5 to TRBJ1-6; the D is unclear. V lost 1 base to trimming and J lost 0 bases, with 11 bases between them. The CDR3 covers 17 residues. CDR1 SGHKS and CDR2 YYEKEE come from the germline V gene (reference sequence). CDR3: CASSLRPRSSYNSPLHF. The DNA for the CDR3 is TGTGCCAGCAGCTTGAGGCCACGGAGCTCCTATAATTCACCCCTCCACTTT.

The rearrangement joins TRBV27 to TRBJ1-1, with D maybe TRBD1 (5 bases). This CDR3 has 16 residues. V was trimmed by 4 bases and J by 4 bases, leaving 19 bases between them. The germline V gene encodes CDR1 MNHEY and CDR2 SMNVEV (reference sequence). CDR3 in amino acids: CASSSLGGRWGTEAFF. The CDR3 DNA reads TGTGCCAGCAGTTCTCTGGGGGGTCGATGGGGCACTGAAGCTTTCTTT.

The V gene is TRBV5-8, the J gene TRBJ2-1; D is unclear. The germline CDR1 and CDR2 sequences are SGHTS and YDEGEE. V gave up 2 bases and J gave up 1 base, with 16 bases separating them. The CDR3 has 17 amino acids. In DNA, the CDR3 is TGTGCCAGCAGCTTCACCGTCGCGCCGAGGTCCTACAATGAGCAGTTCTTC. Translating gives CASSFTVAPRSYNEQFF. The complete variable domain, with remaining parts taken from reference TRBV5-8 and TRBJ2-1, reads EAGVTQSPTHLIKTRGQQATLRCSPISGHTSVYWYQQALGLGLQFLLWYDEGEERNRGNFPPRFSGRQFPNYSSELNVNALELEDSALYLCASSFTVAPRSYNEQFFGPGTRLTVL.

Concerning this clone itself: The sample carries other DNA sequences with the same CDR3. CDR3 nucleotides: TGTGCCAGCTCACCTAGACAGGGGGATCAGCCCCAGCATTTT. This encodes CASSPRQGDQPQHF. This sequence joins TRBV18 and TRBJ1-5; 9 bases line up with TRBD1. The germline CDR1 and CDR2 sequences are KGHSH and LQKENI. The CDR3 is 14 residues long. V shed 3 bases and J 5 bases; nucleotides not matched to a gene: 2.

This chain connects TRBV7-2 to TRBJ1-5; 7 positions match TRBD1. CDR1 and CDR2 (germline): SGHTA, FQGNSA. Trimming took 5 bases from V and 7 from J; bases not matched to a gene: 5. There are 13 residues in the CDR3. The CDR3 here is CASSADRDQPQHF. The CDR3 DNA is TGTGCCAGCAGCGCAGACAGGGACCAGCCCCAGCATTTT. Full variable domain (rest looked up from reference TRBV7-2 and TRBJ1-5): GAGVSQSPSNKVTEKGKDVELRCDPISGHTALYWYRQSLGQGLEFLIYFQGNSAPDKSGLPSDRFSAERTGGSVSTLTIQRTQQEDSAVYLCASSADRDQPQHFGDGTRLSIL.